The 10 T cell receptor beta chains reported below all come from one sample, sequenced in a study of blood T cell repertoires in COVID-19. The table came from immunoSEQ multiplex PCR; TCRdb's copy has only in-frame clones and leaves some out. The data contain some 380,000 clones, about four fifths of them singletons. Sequencing was performed on peripheral blood. The receptors were gathered from a human donor with acute or convalescent COVID-19. The donor label of this sample is uncertain.

The chain recombines TRBV9 with TRBJ1-2; the match to TRBD1 covers 7 bases. CDR1 is SGDLS, CDR2 YYNGEE, per germline. With 3 bases clipped from V and 7 bases from J, the junction kept 12 bases outside the gene matches. The CDR3 covers 15 residues. Here the CDR3 reads CASSATGAYQGGYTF. CDR3 nucleotide sequence: TGTGCCAGCAGCGCCACAGGGGCCTACCAAGGTGGCTACACCTTC.

The chain carries TRBV3-1 (or the pseudogene TRBV3-2) and TRBJ2-1, with 7 bases that match TRBD2. In germline, CDR1 is LGHDT, CDR2 YNNKEL (reference sequence). The V and J ends lost 1 base and 6 bases, in that order; junction bases with no gene match: 6. This CDR3 is built from 15 residues. CDR3 in DNA: TGTGCCAGCAGCCAAGCCAGGACTAGAGGCAATGAGCAGTTCTTC. Translating gives CASSQARTRGNEQFF.

The chain joins TRBV4-1 to TRBJ1-2; 9 nucleotides agree with TRBD1. Germline-derived CDR1 and CDR2 are MGHRA and YSYEKL. The CDR3 has 18 residues. The ends lost 0 bases at V and 5 bases at J; junction bases unmatched: 13. The CDR3 loop is CASSQDSGTGLAAYGYTF. The CDR3 coding sequence is TGCGCCAGCAGCCAAGATTCGGGGACAGGGCTGGCAGCGTATGGCTACACCTTC.

The V and J genes are TRBV7-2 and TRBJ2-7; D is perhaps TRBD2 (6 bases). The CDR3 is made up of 16 amino acids. Trimming removed 1 base at V and 0 bases at J, with 13 bases between. Looked up from germline, CDR1 is SGHTA and CDR2 is FQGNSA. The DNA for the CDR3 is TGTGCCAGCAGCTTAGGTTCGGGGACTCTCTCCTACGAGCAGTACTTC. Translating it yields CASSLGSGTLSYEQYF.

The rearrangement uses TRBV19 and TRBJ2-6, with D perhaps matching TRBD2 (6 bases). The CDR3 sequence is 16 residues long. The germline V gene encodes CDR1 LNHDA and CDR2 SQIVND (reference sequence). Trimming took 7 bases from V and 0 from J, leaving 13 bases between them. The CDR3 loop is CASTITGVSGANVLTF. The CDR3 DNA reads as TGTGCCAGTACTATTACGGGGGTCTCTGGGGCCAACGTCCTGACTTTC.

The CDR3 reads CASSIRSGSGELFF. The CDR3, as DNA: TGTGCCAGTAGTATCCGTAGCGGGAGCGGGGAGCTGTTTTTT. This chain joins TRBV19 and TRBJ2-2; 9 nucleotides line up with TRBD2. The CDR3 consists of 14 residues. The V and J ends lost 3 bases and 7 bases, in that order; junction bases with no gene match: 3. Germline V gene lookup returns CDR1 LNHDA and CDR2 SQIVND (reference sequence).

The chain employs TRBV27 and TRBJ2-3; 10 bases fit TRBD2. This CDR3 has 16 residues. In germline, CDR1 is MNHEY, CDR2 SMNVEV (reference sequence). V was clipped by 5 bases and J by 2 bases; unmatched bases: 7. CDR3 region: CASSKHSGGNTDTQYF. CDR3 bases: TGTGCCAGCAGTAAGCATAGCGGGGGGAACACAGATACGCAGTATTTT.

The genes are TRBV4-1 and TRBJ1-1; D remains unclear. Germline V CDR1 and CDR2: MGHRA, YSYEKL. The CDR3 is 15 amino acids. V lost 1 base and J 0 bases, leaving 9 bases between the germline ends. In nucleotides, the CDR3 is TGCGCCAGCAGCCAAGGATCCACACTGAACACTGAAGCTTTCTTT. Its translation is CASSQGSTLNTEAFF.

This clone has just one count. This chain connects TRBV6-5 to TRBJ2-7; a weak D match, TRBD1 (6 bases). Germline CDR1 reads MNHEY; CDR2 reads SVGAGI. The CDR3 covers 14 residues. V lost 6 bases and J 1 base, leaving 13 bases between the germline ends. The CDR3 spells CASSRPGDSYEQYF. The CDR3 coding sequence is TGTGCCAGCAGCCGTCCAGGGGATTCCTACGAGCAGTACTTC.

This sequence joins TRBV11-2 and TRBJ1-4; D is uncertain. Trimming pared 4 bases from V and 8 bases from J, leaving 17 bases between. Germline V gene data show CDR1 as SGHAT and CDR2 as FQNNGV. This CDR3 is 15 amino acids long. Here the CDR3 reads CASSSTYSQREKLFF. CDR3 sequence (DNA): TGTGCCAGCAGCTCTACCTACAGCCAGAGAGAAAAACTGTTTTTT.